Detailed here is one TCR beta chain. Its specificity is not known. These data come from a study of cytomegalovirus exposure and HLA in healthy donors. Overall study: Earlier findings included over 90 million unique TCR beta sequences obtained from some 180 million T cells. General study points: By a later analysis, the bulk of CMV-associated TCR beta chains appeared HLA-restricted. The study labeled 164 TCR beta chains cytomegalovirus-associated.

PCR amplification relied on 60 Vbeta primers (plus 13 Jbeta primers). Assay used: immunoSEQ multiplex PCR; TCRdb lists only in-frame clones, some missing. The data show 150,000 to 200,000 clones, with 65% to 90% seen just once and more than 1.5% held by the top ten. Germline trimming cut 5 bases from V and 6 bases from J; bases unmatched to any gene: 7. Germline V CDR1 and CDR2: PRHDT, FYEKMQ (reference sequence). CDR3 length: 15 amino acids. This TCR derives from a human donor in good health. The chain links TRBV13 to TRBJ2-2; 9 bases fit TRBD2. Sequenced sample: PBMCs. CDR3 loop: CASSNAGGLAGELFF. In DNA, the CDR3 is TGTGCCAGCAGCAACGCGGGGGGGCTGGCCGGGGAGCTGTTTTTT.